This TCR beta chain was sequenced for a study of post-analysis software for immune sequencing data. CDR3 length equals 12 residues. The germline gives CDR1 MNHNY, CDR2 SVGAGI (reference sequence). The V segment lost 4 bases and the J segment 10 bases; nucleotides outside the gene matches: 6. Concerning this clonotype: Its antigen is not known.

Included in the TCR beta cDNA libraries were unique molecular identifiers. When about 0.95 to 10 million T cells were used, they gave about 550,000 cDNA molecules. TCRdb called the PCR reads again in MiXCR, with one record for every CDR3 protein. Here the sample spans approximately 660,000 distinct CDR3 sequences, roughly three fifths being singletons. Study findings and constraints: Under the F measure, samples that were prepared in one batch clustered strongly together. Controls showed significantly higher normalized Chao1 diversity than did multiple sclerosis patients. When patients were compared with controls, a handful of TRBV segments were more frequent, TRBV5-6, TRBV5-1 and TRBV20-1 among them.

This TCR derives from a girl aged 2 to 9 with multiple sclerosis. Sequencing used blood. This chain connects TRBV6-6 to TRBJ2-7; 8 bases are a match to TRBD2. CDR3 nucleotide sequence: TGTGCCAGCAGTTCGGGGGGGGGAGCCCAGTACTTC. It is translated as CASSSGGGAQYF.